The 16 T cell receptor beta chains reported below all come from one sample, sequenced in a study of cytomegalovirus exposure and HLA in healthy donors. The method was immunoSEQ multiplex PCR; TCRdb's version includes in-frame clones alone and lacks a portion of them. In the table there are around 300,000 clones, around 90% of which are singletons. The sequenced material came from PBMCs. The receptor source for this set is a woman between 25 and 40 years old in good health and CMV-seropositive.

The chain is built from TRBV7-6 and TRBJ1-1; D is perhaps TRBD1 (6 bases). The CDR3 is 12 residues long. V lost 4 bases, J lost 7 bases, and 10 bases lay in between. The germline V gene encodes CDR1 SGHVS and CDR2 FNYEAQ. The CDR3 reads CASSSNRVEAFF. CDR3 nucleotides: TGTGCCAGCAGCTCAAACAGGGTTGAAGCTTTCTTT.

The V gene is TRBV6-5, the J gene TRBJ2-1; the match to TRBD2 covers 10 bases. V was pared by 0 bases and J by 7 bases, with 6 bases of the junction left unmatched. The CDR3 contains 16 residues. Germline CDR1 and CDR2: MNHEY and SVGAGI. CDR3 protein: CASSYSTAGGANEQFF. The CDR3 DNA follows: TGTGCCAGCAGTTACTCTACAGCGGGAGGGGCGAATGAGCAGTTCTTC.

This clone was seen once. As DNA, the CDR3 is TGTGCCAGCAGTTACATACCTGGACAGGGCTACGAGCAGTACTTC. This codes for CASSYIPGQGYEQYF. The chain uses TRBV6-5 and TRBJ2-7, with TRBD1 matching over 8 bases. From germline, CDR1 is MNHEY and CDR2 SVGAGI. The CDR3 runs to 15 residues. V lost 2 bases to trimming and J lost 3 bases; unmatched junction nucleotides: 6.

The V call is TRBV19, the J call TRBJ1-1; D call uncertain. Trimming cost V 6 bases and J 5 bases, with 7 bases left between them. Germline assignment: CDR1 LNHDA and CDR2 SQIVND (reference sequence). CDR3 length: 11 amino acids. The DNA for the CDR3 is TGTGCCAGTAGATTTAGGACTGAAGCTTTCTTT. As protein: CASRFRTEAFF.

The V gene is TRBV5-4, the J gene TRBJ1-2; 7 bases line up with TRBD1. CDR1 is SGHNT, CDR2 YYREEE, per germline (reference sequence). The V gene end was trimmed by 4 bases and the J gene end by 0 bases; junction bases not matched to a gene: 6. This CDR3 is 15 amino acids long. The CDR3 DNA sequence: TGTGCCAGCAGCCCACAGGGGATGGCTAACTATGGCTACACCTTC. It specifies CASSPQGMANYGYTF.

The J gene is TRBJ1-5, the V gene TRBV2, with 7 bases fitting TRBD1. V lost 7 bases and J lost 2; bases outside the gene matches: 8. Germline V gene data show CDR1 as SNHLY and CDR2 as FYNNEI. CDR3 size: 15 residues. As DNA, the CDR3 is TGTGCCAGCACTAGCTGGACAGGACGCAATCAGCCCCAGCATTTT. Its protein product is CASTSWTGRNQPQHF.

The J gene is TRBJ2-7, the V gene TRBV12-2; the table's D call, TRBD1, has no DNA check behind it. TRBV12-2 is an annotated pseudogene. The CDR3 is made up of 15 amino acids. The CDR3 sequence is CASRLVPGLLHEQYF. CDR3 DNA sequence: TGTGCAAGTCGCTTAGTCCCAGGTCTTTTGCACGAGCAGTACTTC.

The chain has TRBV2 and TRBJ2-7; TRBD1 agrees at 9 bases. The CDR3 is 15 residues long. Per the germline V gene, CDR1 is SNHLY and CDR2 is FYNNEI. The junction had 9 bases not matched to a gene; V was cut back by 4 bases and J by 5 bases. The DNA for the CDR3 is TGTGCCAGCAGTGTCTCCGGGACAGGGTTGAACGAGCAGTACTTC. It yields the protein CASSVSGTGLNEQYF. The full variable domain, in which reference TRBV2 and TRBJ2-7 provide the parts outside the CDR3, is EPEVTQTPSHQVTQMGQEVILRCVPISNHLYFYWYRQILGQKVEFLVSFYNNEISEKSEIFDDQFSVERPDGSNFTLKIRSTKLEDSAMYFCASSVSGTGLNEQYFGPGTRLTVT.

The rearrangement joins TRBV6-1 to TRBJ2-7; 10 nucleotides match TRBD1. V gave up 6 bases and J gave up 2 bases; unmatched junction bases: 4. The length of the CDR3 is 14 residues. From germline, CDR1 is MNHNS and CDR2 SASEGT. The DNA for the CDR3 is TGTGCCAGCAGAGCCGGGACAGGGGCCTACGAGCAGTACTTC. It yields the protein CASRAGTGAYEQYF.

In DNA, the CDR3 is TGTGCCAGCAGCTTGTGGCGGGGGGGCTACGAGCAGTACTTC. It codes for CASSLWRGGYEQYF. The chain couples TRBV5-4 to TRBJ2-7, with 9 bases identical to TRBD2. The CDR3 is made up of 14 amino acids. V dropped 1 base and J dropped 3; count of bases not matched to a gene: 2. Germline values: CDR1 SGHNT, CDR2 YYREEE (reference sequence).

CDR3 residues: CASSVSGDSNQPQHF. The CDR3 DNA reads as TGTGCCAGCAGCGTCTCGGGGGATAGCAATCAGCCCCAGCATTTT. The genes are TRBV9 and TRBJ1-5; a possible D gene is TRBD1 (5 bases). Germline CDR1 and CDR2: SGDLS and YYNGEE. V lost 2 bases and J lost 0, with 9 bases in between. The CDR3 spans 15 residues.

The gene calls are TRBV2 and TRBJ2-7, with 10 bases lining up with TRBD1. Trimming cost V 10 bases and J 3 bases; bases outside gene matches: 9. CDR1 is SNHLY and CDR2 is FYNNEI in the germline V gene. The CDR3 sequence is 14 residues long. This chain's CDR3 is CATGFRTGGYEQYF. CDR3 sequence (DNA): TGTGCCACGGGATTTAGGACAGGGGGCTACGAGCAGTACTTC.

The rearrangement uses TRBV7-6 and TRBJ1-4; D is uncertain. The germline gives CDR1 SGHVS, CDR2 FNYEAQ. V dropped 6 bases and J dropped 0 bases, with 5 bases sitting between them. This CDR3 comprises 13 residues. CDR3 region: CASRPATNEKLFF. CDR3 nucleotides: TGTGCCAGCAGACCCGCAACTAATGAAAAACTGTTTTTT. Together with reference TRBV7-6 and TRBJ1-4, the CDR3 gives the full variable domain: GAGVSQSPRYKVTKRGQDVALRCDPISGHVSLYWYRQALGQGPEFLTYFNYEAQQDKSGLPNDRFSAERPEGSISTLTIQRTEQRDSAMYRCASRPATNEKLFFGSGTQLSVL.

The rearrangement joins TRBV4-3 to TRBJ1-2; TRBD1 is a possible D gene (5 bases). The CDR3 is 15 residues long. Between the trimmed V and J ends, which lost 1 base and 3 bases, there was a span of 12 bases. Germline CDR1 is LGHNA and CDR2 is YSLEER. The CDR3 DNA follows: TGCGCCAGCAGCCAAGGTGAGGGGAAAGACTATGGCTACACCTTC. Amino acids: CASSQGEGKDYGYTF.

A few counts support this clone. This chain links TRBV7-3 with TRBJ1-2; the match to TRBD1 covers 10 bases. V lost 3 bases to trimming and J lost 7 bases; unmatched junction nucleotides: 2. Germline CDR1 reads SGHTA; CDR2 reads FQGTGA. CDR3 length: 13 amino acids. CDR3 bases: TGTGCCAGCAGCTTGGGGACAGGGGCTGGCTACACCTTC. Amino acids: CASSLGTGAGYTF.

The chain joins TRBV11-1 to TRBJ2-1; D perhaps matches TRBD1 (5 bases). CDR3 length: 16 amino acids. Germline V CDR1 and CDR2: SGHAT, FQDESV (reference sequence). With 2 bases removed from V and 5 bases from J, the gap between germline ends came to 16 bases. CDR3 coding DNA: TGTGCCAGCAGCTTACGCTTTTCGGTAGGGGACAATGAGCAGTTCTTC. Amino acids: CASSLRFSVGDNEQFF.